This T cell receptor (beta chain) was profiled in a study of a mutant IDH1 vaccine in newly diagnosed glioma. Study-wide background: An approximately 62% male, around 40% female split and a mean age of around 37 years characterized treated patients. Former treatment meant radiotherapy, temozolomide, or both; the majority had gotten both. Study results and caveats: The vaccine induced immune responses, and these occurred in roughly 95% of patients.

The germline gives CDR1 SNHLY, CDR2 FYNNEI. This CDR3 contains 14 residues. The J segment lost 0 bases and the V segment lost 5 bases, leaving 4 bases of the junction unmatched. Stated time point: baseline, week 1 (first vaccination visit). The treatment denotes: pre-vaccination baseline after standard-of-care therapy. Concerning this clone: The antigen remains unidentified.

Only in-frame clones appear in the TCRdb table, and some are missing; sequencing was by immunoSEQ multiplex PCR. The table records tens of thousands of clones, over 70% of them present only once. The starting material was PBMCs, obtained from a glioma patient treated with radiotherapy, temozolomide or both. V gene TRBV2 combines with J gene TRBJ2-7, with TRBD1 matching 7 bases. This TCR came from a man aged 25 to 45 with glioma. The DNA for the CDR3 is TGTGCCAGCAGTTCACAGGGGCCCTCCTACGAGCAGTACTTC. It yields the protein CASSSQGPSYEQYF.